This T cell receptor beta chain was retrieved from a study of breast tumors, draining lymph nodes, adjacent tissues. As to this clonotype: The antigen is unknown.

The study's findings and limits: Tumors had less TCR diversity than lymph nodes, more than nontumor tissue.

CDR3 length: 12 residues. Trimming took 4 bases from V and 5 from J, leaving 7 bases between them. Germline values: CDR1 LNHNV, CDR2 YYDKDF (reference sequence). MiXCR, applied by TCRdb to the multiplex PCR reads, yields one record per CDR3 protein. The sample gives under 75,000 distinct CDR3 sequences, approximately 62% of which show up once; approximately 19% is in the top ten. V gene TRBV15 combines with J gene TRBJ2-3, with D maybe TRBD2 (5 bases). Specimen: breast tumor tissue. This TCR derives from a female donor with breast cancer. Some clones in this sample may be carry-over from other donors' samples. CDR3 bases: TGTGCCACCAGCACCAGCGGAGATACGCAGTATTTT. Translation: CATSTSGDTQYF.